This T cell receptor (beta chain) originates from a study of T cells in Graves' hyperthyroidism and ophthalmopathy. The CDR3 spans 19 residues. Trimming pared 2 bases from V and 1 base from J, leaving 22 bases between. This clonotype came up many times. TCR beta CDR3 regions were amplified from RNA transcripts. HTBI primers drove first-round RT-PCR of the TCR CDR3. Using its own MiXCR run on the multiplex PCR reads, TCRdb lists one record per CDR3 protein. The top ten clones hold roughly 13% of a sample with around 440,000 distinct CDR3 sequences, roughly 14% of them seen once. The receptor comes from a young woman with Graves' hyperthyroidism. The specimen sequenced was blood. The chain uses TRBV12-3 or TRBV12-4 and TRBJ2-3; D may correspond to TRBD1 or TRBD2 (6 bases each). The CDR3 DNA is TGTGCCAGCAGTTTAAGAGGAGGGGGGATCTGGGGCCGCACAGATACGCAGTATTTT. Its protein is CASSLRGGGIWGRTDTQYF.